Presented here are 23 T cell receptor beta chains from one specimen sequenced in a study of T cells after yellow fever vaccination. MiXCR, run by TCRdb on the 5' RACE reads, gives a single entry per CDR3 protein. The sample consists of 150,000 to 200,000 distinct CDR3 sequences, approximately 10% of them appearing once. This sample comprised CD8+ T cells sorted from PBMCs, obtained 15 days after the yellow fever booster vaccination. The receptor set was obtained from a man younger than 35 who received the YFV17D yellow fever vaccine.

This clonotype was counted only a few times. CDR3 nucleotide sequence: TGTGCCAGCAGTTACTCGCCTTACAATGAGCAGTTCTTC. Translated: CASSYSPYNEQFF. V usage is TRBV6-2 or TRBV6-3 and J usage is TRBJ2-1; D unresolved. Per the germline V gene, CDR1 is MNHEY and CDR2 is SVGEGT. The CDR3 is 13 amino acids. The V and J ends lost 0 bases and 4 bases respectively, with 4 bases between them.

This clonotype was counted ten times or more. The rearrangement uses TRBV9 and TRBJ2-3; 7 nucleotides match TRBD2. Trimming took 4 bases from V and 1 from J; bases not matched to a gene: 3. Germline CDR1 reads SGDLS; CDR2 reads YYNGEE. This CDR3 has 14 residues. The CDR3 sequence is CASSHSGGTDTQYF. In DNA form, the CDR3 reads TGTGCCAGCAGCCACAGCGGGGGCACAGATACGCAGTATTTT.

This clonotype was recorded a few times. The chain has TRBV5-1 and TRBJ2-5; 9 bases are shared with TRBD1. Germline CDR1 SGHRS, CDR2 YFSETQ. V was clipped by 4 bases and J by 4 bases; unmatched bases: 8. This CDR3 has 15 amino acids. The DNA of the CDR3 is TGCGCCAGCAGCGGGGGGACAGGGATTGGAGAGACCCAGTACTTC. It codes for CASSGGTGIGETQYF.

The rearrangement links TRBV15 to TRBJ2-5, with 7 bases matching TRBD1. V was clipped by 0 bases and J by 4 bases; unmatched bases: 8. This CDR3 has 16 residues. Per germline, CDR1 LNHNV and CDR2 YYDKDF (reference sequence). The CDR3 reads CATSREGLTGRETQYF. DNA of the CDR3: TGTGCCACCAGCAGAGAGGGATTGACAGGGAGAGAGACCCAGTACTTC.

This chain links TRBV7-8 with TRBJ2-7; D is unresolved. Germline V gene lookup returns CDR1 SGHVS and CDR2 FQNEAQ. The V end lost 5 bases, the J end lost 3 bases, and 11 bases lay between the germline ends. The CDR3 has 13 amino acids. As DNA, the CDR3 is TGTGCCAGCAGCGTAGACCCCAACTACGAGCAGTACGTC. Its protein product is CASSVDPNYEQYV.

This sequence joins TRBV27 and TRBJ1-4; D perhaps matches TRBD1 (5 bases). Per germline, CDR1 MNHEY and CDR2 SMNVEV (reference sequence). Trimming took off 2 bases at V and 7 bases at J, with 14 bases between the two ends. CDR3 length: 15 amino acids. The CDR3 nucleotides are TGTGCCAGCAGTTTAAACGCAGGGATTAGTGAAAAACTGTTTTTT. Its translation: CASSLNAGISEKLFF.

This clonotype has a handful of counts. This chain joins TRBV9 and TRBJ2-5, with 7 nucleotides matching TRBD1. The length of the CDR3 is 15 residues. V was pared by 4 bases and J by 2 bases, with 8 bases of the junction left unmatched. In germline, CDR1 is SGDLS, CDR2 YYNGEE. In DNA form, the CDR3 reads TGTGCCAGCAGCCCCAGGGGCAGGGGGCAAGAGACCCAGTACTTC. It encodes CASSPRGRGQETQYF.

The gene calls are TRBV7-8 and TRBJ2-1; tentative D call: TRBD1 (5 bases). Trimming took off 3 bases at V and 6 bases at J, with 9 bases between the two ends. This CDR3 has 13 residues. Germline V lookup: CDR1 SGHVS, CDR2 FQNEAQ. The CDR3 DNA reads as TGTGCCAGCAGCTTGGACACAATCAATGAGCAGTTCTTC. It encodes CASSLDTINEQFF.

The V gene is TRBV4-3, the J gene TRBJ2-1; tentatively, D is TRBD1 (6 bases). Germline CDR1 reads LGHNA; CDR2 reads YSLEER. V shed 1 base and J shed 4 bases, with 11 bases lying between them. CDR3 length equals 15 residues. Here the CDR3 reads CASSQALGAYNEQFF. The CDR3 nucleotides are TGCGCCAGCAGCCAAGCGTTGGGGGCTTACAATGAGCAGTTCTTC.

This clonotype came up a few times. This chain links TRBV7-2 with TRBJ1-1, with 8 bases lining up with TRBD1. Germline lookup yields CDR1 SGHTA and CDR2 FQGNSA. This CDR3 is built from 17 residues. The junction had 13 bases not matched to a gene; V was cut back by 4 bases and J by 3 bases. The chain's CDR3 is CASSSTGAVYPDTEAFF. The DNA of the CDR3 is TGTGCCAGCAGCTCGACAGGGGCCGTTTATCCCGACACTGAAGCTTTCTTT.

This clonotype showed up just a few times. The chain recombines TRBV7-3 with TRBJ2-7; D uncertain. Germline V CDR1 and CDR2: SGHTA, FQGTGA. The CDR3 totals 13 residues. The V end lost 5 bases, the J end lost 7 bases, and 15 bases lay between the germline ends. CDR3 protein: CASSPADGLEQYV. In DNA, the CDR3 is TGTGCCAGCAGCCCTGCCGACGGGCTAGAGCAGTACGTC.

The chain uses TRBV27 and TRBJ2-3; the match to TRBD2 covers 8 bases. V gave up 2 bases and J gave up 2 bases; unmatched junction bases: 6. Per germline, CDR1 MNHEY and CDR2 SMNVEV (reference sequence). CDR3 size: 16 residues. CDR3 sequence: CASSLGRGANTDTQYF. CDR3 bases: TGTGCCAGCAGTTTAGGGCGGGGGGCTAACACAGATACGCAGTATTTT.

A few counts support this clonotype. The rearrangement joins TRBV4-1 to TRBJ1-6; maybe TRBD1 (6 bases). V lost 0 bases, J lost 7 bases, and 10 bases lay in between. The CDR3 runs to 15 residues. Germline loops: CDR1 MGHRA, CDR2 YSYEKL. The CDR3 loop is CASSQERTVNSPLHF. CDR3 sequence (DNA): TGCGCCAGCAGCCAAGAAAGGACAGTGAATTCACCCCTCCACTTT.

This clonotype was found a few times. The J gene is TRBJ2-3, the V gene TRBV4-1; TRBD2 aligns across 10 bases. The V gene's germline CDR1 is MGHRA and CDR2 YSYEKL. Trimming at V came to 4 bases and at J to 4 bases, leaving 8 bases not matched to a gene. CDR3 length: 16 residues. The CDR3 DNA reads TGCGCCAGCAGCCCCCGGAATAGCGGGGGGCCAGATACGCAGTATTTT. Amino acid sequence: CASSPRNSGGPDTQYF.

The CDR3 DNA reads as TGCGCCAGCAGCCAAGATGGACTAGCGTACGCCTACAATGAGCAGTTCTTC. Its translation: CASSQDGLAYAYNEQFF. The J gene is TRBJ2-1, the V gene TRBV4-3; 9 nucleotides match TRBD2. This CDR3 has 17 amino acids. Germline CDR1 reads LGHNA; CDR2 reads YSLEER. V shed 0 bases and J 2 bases; nucleotides not matched to a gene: 5.

This clonotype is labeled as medium-sized (0.01 to 0.1%). The rearrangement joins TRBV7-9 to TRBJ2-7; TRBD1 matches at 7 bases. The V segment lost 5 bases and the J segment 8 bases; nucleotides outside the gene matches: 15. This CDR3 contains 15 residues. The germline gives CDR1 SEHNR, CDR2 FQNEAQ (reference sequence). CDR3 sequence (DNA): TGTGCCAGCAGCACCAGCCGGGACAGTTGGTTTCAGCAGTACTTC. Amino acids: CASSTSRDSWFQQYF.

This rearrangement joins TRBV20-1 to TRBJ2-4, with 7 nucleotides matching TRBD1. V lost 3 bases and J lost 6; bases outside the gene matches: 5. This CDR3 comprises 13 residues. Germline V gene data show CDR1 as DFQATT and CDR2 as SNEGSKA (reference sequence). The DNA for the CDR3 is TGCAGTGCTAGGGCCGACAGGGTAAACATTCAGTACTTC. Its translation is CSARADRVNIQYF.

This rearrangement joins TRBV12-5 to TRBJ2-5; D may match TRBD1 or TRBD2 (5 bases each). This CDR3 spans 15 amino acids. V lost 1 base to trimming and J lost 3 bases, with 12 bases between them. Germline CDR1 and CDR2: LGHNT and FRNRAP. CDR3 sequence (DNA): TGTGCTAGTGGTTTGGCCCGGGACCCTGAAGAGACCCAGTACTTC. Amino acids: CASGLARDPEETQYF. The full variable domain, in which reference TRBV12-5 and TRBJ2-5 provide the parts outside the CDR3, is DARVTQTPRHKVTEMGQEVTMRCQPILGHNTVFWYRQTMMQGLELLAYFRNRAPLDDSGMPKDRFSAEMPDATLATLKIQPSEPRDSAVYFCASGLARDPEETQYFGPGTRLLVL.

V gene TRBV9 combines with J gene TRBJ2-3; 10 bases are a match to TRBD2. Germline trimming cut 4 bases from V and 2 bases from J; bases unmatched to any gene: 7. This CDR3 contains 16 residues. Germline CDR1 is SGDLS and CDR2 is YYNGEE. The CDR3, as DNA: TGTGCCAGCAGCCGGCTACTAGCGGGGACCACAGATACGCAGTATTTT. This gives the protein CASSRLLAGTTDTQYF. The variable domain in full, with the rest retrieved from reference TRBV9 and TRBJ2-3, is DSGVTQTPKHLITATGQRVTLRCSPRSGDLSVYWYQQSLDQGLQFLIQYYNGEERAKGNILERFSAQQFPDLHSELNLSSLELGDSALYFCASSRLLAGTTDTQYFGPGTRLTVL.

This chain uses TRBV29-1 with TRBJ2-6, with 7 bases that match TRBD1. After removal of 6 bases from V and 0 bases from J, the junction contained 14 bases not matched to a gene. This CDR3 has 18 residues. Germline loops: CDR1 SQVTM, CDR2 ANQGSEA. CDR3 in DNA: TGCAGCGTACACGACCCAAGGGGACAGAGCTCTGGGGCCAACGTCCTGACTTTC. Residues: CSVHDPRGQSSGANVLTF.

This clonotype has more than one count but fewer than ten. The V gene is TRBV13, the J gene TRBJ1-1, with 7 bases that match TRBD1. V shed 0 bases and J 2 bases; nucleotides not matched to a gene: 6. Germline CDR1 and CDR2: PRHDT and FYEKMQ (reference sequence). The CDR3 is 16 amino acids. CDR3 residues: CASSLGARGRNTEAFF. CDR3 sequence (DNA): TGTGCCAGCAGCTTAGGCGCCAGGGGGAGAAACACTGAAGCTTTCTTT.

The chain uses TRBV7-9 and TRBJ2-5, with D unclear. Germline CDR1 SEHNR, CDR2 FQNEAQ (reference sequence). Trimming cost V 5 bases and J 1 base, with 14 bases left between them. CDR3 length equals 15 residues. DNA for the CDR3: TGTGCCAGCAGCCCCCGCCGGGCCAGCCAAGAGACCCAGTACTTC. It yields the protein CASSPRRASQETQYF.

The rearrangement joins TRBV20-1 to TRBJ2-1; 11 nucleotides line up with TRBD2. Germline CDR1 DFQATT, CDR2 SNEGSKA (reference sequence). There are 15 residues in the CDR3. V gave up 6 bases and J gave up 2 bases; unmatched junction bases: 6. The CDR3 DNA sequence: TGCAGTGCCTCGGGACTAGCGGCAACCTACAATGAGCAGTTCTTC. Its translation: CSASGLAATYNEQFF.